The next 9 T cell receptor beta chains were all read from a single sample in a study of T-cell reconstitution after alpha-beta-depleted transplantation in children. Unique molecular identifiers were incorporated into the prepared TCRbeta library. TCRdb fed the PCR reads into MiXCR, producing one record per CDR3 protein. The table records 200,000 to 250,000 distinct CDR3 sequences, 9.5% to 15% of them present only once. This specimen consisted of PBMCs from the stem cell graft donor, obtained from the stem cell graft. The receptors stem from a human donor who donated a stem cell graft to a child with acute lymphoblastic leukemia.

This clonotype was found many times. The rearrangement links TRBV11-2 to TRBJ2-2; 11 bases agree with TRBD2. V lost 4 bases to trimming and J lost 2 bases; unmatched junction nucleotides: 6. The CDR3 is 17 residues long. Germline values: CDR1 SGHAT, CDR2 FQNNGV. The CDR3 here is CASSSSTSGSNTGELFF. CDR3 bases: TGTGCCAGCAGCTCTTCCACTAGCGGGAGTAACACCGGGGAGCTGTTTTTT.

This clonotype was observed at least ten times. J is TRBJ1-2 and V is TRBV6-2 or TRBV6-3, with TRBD1 matching 7 bases. The germline V gene has CDR1 MNHEY and CDR2 SVGEGT. This CDR3 is 16 amino acids long. With 0 bases clipped from V and 2 bases from J, the junction kept 6 bases outside the gene matches. Written as DNA, the CDR3 is TGTGCCAGCAGTTACTCGAAGAAAGGGGGCAACTATGGCTACACCTTC. It encodes CASSYSKKGGNYGYTF.

In its sample, this clonotype was seen many times. V gene TRBV7-9 combines with J gene TRBJ2-3, with TRBD2 matching 11 bases. The CDR3 has 16 amino acids. Per germline, CDR1 SEHNR and CDR2 FQNEAQ (reference sequence). Trimming removed 4 bases from V and 4 bases from J; junction bases left unmatched: 7. The CDR3 here is CASSSRSGRAADTQYF. CDR3 DNA: TGTGCCAGCAGCTCCCGTAGCGGGAGGGCCGCAGATACGCAGTATTTT. Full variable domain (outside the CDR3, taken from reference TRBV7-9 and TRBJ2-3): DTGVSQNPRHKITKRGQNVTFRCDPISEHNRLYWYRQTLGQGPEFLTYFQNEAQLEKSRLLSDRFSAERPKGSFSTLEIQRTEQGDSAMYLCASSSRSGRAADTQYFGPGTRLTVL.

This clonotype was seen repeatedly, ten times or more. The V gene is TRBV28, the J gene TRBJ1-4; 11 bases align to TRBD1. The germline CDR1 and CDR2 sequences are MDHEN and SYDVKM. The CDR3 totals 15 residues. The V segment lost 7 bases and the J segment 7 bases; nucleotides outside the gene matches: 8. The CDR3 region is CASKVPGTGGEKLFF. The CDR3 nucleotides are TGTGCCAGCAAAGTTCCCGGGACAGGGGGTGAAAAACTGTTTTTT.

In its sample, this clonotype was seen many times. The rearrangement joins TRBV7-2 to TRBJ2-7, with 8 bases identical to TRBD1. Trimming removed 5 bases from V and 3 bases from J; junction bases left unmatched: 3. The germline CDR1 and CDR2 sequences are SGHTA and FQGNSA. This CDR3 spans 13 amino acids. CDR3 nucleotide sequence: TGTGCCAGCAGCCGTGGGACAGGCTACGAGCAGTACTTC. Protein product: CASSRGTGYEQYF.

This clonotype was found many times. V is TRBV6-2 or TRBV6-3 and J is TRBJ2-2; no reliable D call. The CDR3 length is 13 residues. The V gene's germline CDR1 is MNHEY and CDR2 SVGEGT. V lost 1 base, J lost 4 bases, and 4 bases lay in between. The CDR3 region has the DNA TGTGCCAGCAGTTACTTCAGCACCGGGGAGCTGTTTTTT. It yields the protein CASSYFSTGELFF.

This clonotype was seen a handful of times. V is TRBV12-3 or TRBV12-4 and J is TRBJ2-1, with D possibly TRBD1 on 5 matching bases. The CDR3 length is 15 residues. The ends were cut back, 0 bases at V and 6 bases at J, with 12 bases in the middle. The DNA of the CDR3 is TGTGCCAGCAGTTTAGCCCCCGCAGGGCCCAATGAGCAGTTCTTC. Its translation is CASSLAPAGPNEQFF.

Ten or more counts support this clonotype. The chain recombines TRBV9 with TRBJ2-1; the D gene could be TRBD1 or TRBD2 (5 bases each). From germline, CDR1 is SGDLS and CDR2 YYNGEE. Between the trimmed V and J ends, which lost 4 bases and 1 base, there was a span of 15 bases. CDR3 length equals 16 residues. CDR3 coding DNA: TGTGCCAGCAGCCCATACGGGGCAGGTTCCTACAATGAGCAGTTCTTC. This encodes CASSPYGAGSYNEQFF.

The chain links TRBV6-5 to TRBJ1-1; the match to TRBD1 covers 7 bases. V lost 7 bases, J lost 1 base, and 0 bases stayed unmatched. Germline CDR1 is MNHEY and CDR2 is SVGAGI. The length of the CDR3 is 12 residues. The CDR3 coding sequence is TGTGCCAGCAACAGGGGGAACACTGAAGCTTTCTTT. It specifies CASNRGNTEAFF.